This T cell receptor (beta chain) emerged from a study of shared clonotypes between healthy human individuals. Assay: immunoSEQ multiplex PCR; the TCRdb copy retains only in-frame clones and omits some. The sample lists over a million clones, 65% to 75% occurring once. Germline assignment: CDR1 KGHSH and CDR2 LQKENI. The CDR3 sequence is 15 residues long. J gave up 2 bases and V 2 bases, and 4 bases lay outside the gene matches. The sample holds one count of this clone. The sequenced material came from memory CD4+ T cells sorted from blood. Indicated subset: CD45RA-negative fraction. This sequence joins TRBV18 and TRBJ2-3; 7 bases are a match to TRBD1. The TCR comes from a young man in good health. CDR3 residues: CASSPIGTDTDTQYF. In DNA form, the CDR3 reads TGTGCCAGCTCACCAATCGGGACAGACACAGATACGCAGTATTTT. Full variable domain (remainder filled in from reference TRBV18 and TRBJ2-3): NAGVMQNPRHLVRRRGQEARLRCSPMKGHSHVYWYRQLPEEGLKFMVYLQKENIIDESGMPKERFSAEFPKEGPSILRIQQVVRGDSAAYFCASSPIGTDTDTQYFGPGTRLTVL.